Each of the 11 T cell receptor beta chains below was sequenced from the same sample in a study of cytomegalovirus exposure and HLA in healthy donors. The PCR ran on 60 Vbeta and 13 Jbeta primers. Sequenced by immunoSEQ multiplex PCR; TCRdb stores in-frame clones only, minus some. The sample contains around 150,000 clones, approximately 72% of which appear only once. Specimen: PBMCs. The receptors come from a man aged 50 to 60 in good health and CMV-seronegative.

V is TRBV4-3 and J is TRBJ2-1, with 9 nucleotides matching TRBD2. J lost 9 bases, V lost 1 base, and 10 bases had no gene match. Germline-derived CDR1 and CDR2 are LGHNA and YSLEER. The CDR3 covers 16 residues. CDR3 amino acids: CASSQGGRGGSGEQFF. CDR3 sequence (DNA): TGCGCCAGCAGCCAAGGCGGGAGGGGCGGGTCTGGTGAGCAGTTCTTC.

This sequence joins TRBV7-8 and TRBJ1-4, with TRBD1 identical over 7 bases. The junction had 9 bases not matched to a gene; V was cut back by 5 bases and J by 6 bases. This CDR3 is 15 amino acids long. CDR1 and CDR2 from the germline V gene are SGHVS and FQNEAQ. This CDR3 is CASSLRTGGYEKLFF. CDR3 coding DNA: TGTGCCAGCAGCCTTCGGACAGGTGGCTATGAAAAACTGTTTTTT.

This clone was seen a handful of times. This chain connects TRBV6-4 to TRBJ2-2; possible D gene TRBD1, 5 bases. The CDR3 loop spans 15 amino acids. V shed 4 bases and J shed 7 bases, with 16 bases lying between them. Germline V lookup: CDR1 MRHNA, CDR2 SNTAGT. In DNA, the CDR3 is TGTGCCAGCAGTGTATCTCAAGGGGATTACGGGGAGCTGTTTTTT. This codes for CASSVSQGDYGELFF.

The gene calls are TRBV4-1 and TRBJ1-6; 9 bases are shared with TRBD1. The CDR3 has 14 amino acids. CDR1 and CDR2 (germline): MGHRA, YSYEKL. V dropped 8 bases and J dropped 13; count of bases not matched to a gene: 12. CDR3 residues: CASDRGTGNLPLHF. The CDR3 DNA sequence: TGCGCCAGCGACAGGGGGACAGGGAATCTGCCCCTCCACTTT.

The genes are TRBV7-2 and TRBJ2-7, with a possible D match to TRBD1 (6 bases). The CDR3 contains 16 residues. V lost 1 base and J 0 bases, leaving 13 bases between the germline ends. From germline, CDR1 is SGHTA and CDR2 FQGNSA. The CDR3 spells CASSLGGQRSSYEQYF. The CDR3 DNA is TGTGCCAGCAGCTTAGGAGGACAGAGAAGCTCCTACGAGCAGTACTTC.

This sequence joins TRBV27 and TRBJ2-7; 10 positions match TRBD1. The V gene end was trimmed by 0 bases and the J gene end by 2 bases; junction bases not matched to a gene: 1. The CDR3 extends over 15 amino acids. Germline V CDR1 and CDR2: MNHEY, SMNVEV (reference sequence). This chain's CDR3 is CASSLSGQGAYEQYF. Written as DNA, the CDR3 is TGTGCCAGCAGTTTATCCGGACAGGGGGCCTACGAGCAGTACTTC.

The J gene is TRBJ2-5, the V gene TRBV6-5; 10 positions match TRBD1. Germline values: CDR1 MNHEY, CDR2 SVGAGI. Trimming cost V 2 bases and J 5 bases; bases outside gene matches: 5. CDR3 length: 15 residues. The CDR3 DNA reads as TGTGCCAGCAGTTACGGGACAGGGGCGGGGGAGACCCAGTACTTC. Protein product: CASSYGTGAGETQYF.

The V gene is TRBV4-3, the J gene TRBJ2-2; 7 bases align to TRBD1. V was clipped by 0 bases and J by 4 bases; unmatched bases: 5. Germline V lookup: CDR1 LGHNA, CDR2 YSLEER. CDR3 length equals 16 residues. In nucleotides, the CDR3 is TGCGCCAGCAGCCAAGACCGGGACAGCCCCACCGGGGAGCTGTTTTTT. This gives the protein CASSQDRDSPTGELFF.

This clone has just one count. The chain combines TRBV6-1 with TRBJ2-7, with D possibly being TRBD1 (5 bases). Germline V gene data show CDR1 as MNHNS and CDR2 as SASEGT. V lost 4 bases and J 2 bases, leaving 12 bases between the germline ends. This CDR3 has 14 residues. This CDR3 reads CASSAPGIAYEQYF. CDR3 sequence (DNA): TGTGCCAGCAGTGCCCCAGGGATTGCCTACGAGCAGTACTTC.

J is TRBJ2-3 and V is TRBV12-5, with 9 bases fitting TRBD1. The CDR3 loop spans 15 amino acids. Germline values: CDR1 LGHNT, CDR2 FRNRAP. V lost 6 bases to trimming and J lost 2 bases; unmatched junction nucleotides: 6. The CDR3, as DNA: TGTGCTAGTGGCCCCGGGACAGGGCACACAGATACGCAGTATTTT. Its translation is CASGPGTGHTDTQYF.

The rearrangement joins TRBV7-2 to TRBJ1-1; D is possibly TRBD1 (5 bases). The CDR3 extends over 16 amino acids. Germline V gene sequence: CDR1 SGHTA, CDR2 FQGNSA. V was clipped by 6 bases and J by 3 bases, with 20 bases between them. CDR3 DNA: TGTGCCAGCAGTAGGGGTGGAATACATTCGTACACTGAAGCTTTCTTT. Protein: CASSRGGIHSYTEAFF.